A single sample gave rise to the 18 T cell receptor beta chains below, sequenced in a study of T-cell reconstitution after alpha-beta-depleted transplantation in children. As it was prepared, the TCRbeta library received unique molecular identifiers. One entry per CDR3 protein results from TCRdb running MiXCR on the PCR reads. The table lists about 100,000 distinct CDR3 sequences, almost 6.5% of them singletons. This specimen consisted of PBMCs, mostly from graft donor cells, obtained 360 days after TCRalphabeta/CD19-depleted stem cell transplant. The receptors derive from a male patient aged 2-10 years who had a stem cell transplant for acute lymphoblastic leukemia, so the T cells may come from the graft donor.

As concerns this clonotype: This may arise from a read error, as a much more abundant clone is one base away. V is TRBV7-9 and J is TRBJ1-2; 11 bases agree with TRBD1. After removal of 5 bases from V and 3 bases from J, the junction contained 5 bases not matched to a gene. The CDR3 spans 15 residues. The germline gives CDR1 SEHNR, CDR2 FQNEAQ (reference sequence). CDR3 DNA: TGTGCCAGCAGCGCCCGGACAGGGGGCGACTATGGCTACACCTTC. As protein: CASSARTGGDYGYTF.

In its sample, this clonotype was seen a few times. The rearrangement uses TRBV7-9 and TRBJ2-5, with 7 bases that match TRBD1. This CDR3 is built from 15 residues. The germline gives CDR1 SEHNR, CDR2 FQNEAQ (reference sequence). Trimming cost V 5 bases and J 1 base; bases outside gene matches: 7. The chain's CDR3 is CASSRTGAVQETQYF. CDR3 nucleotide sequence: TGTGCCAGCAGCCGGACAGGCGCCGTCCAAGAGACCCAGTACTTC.

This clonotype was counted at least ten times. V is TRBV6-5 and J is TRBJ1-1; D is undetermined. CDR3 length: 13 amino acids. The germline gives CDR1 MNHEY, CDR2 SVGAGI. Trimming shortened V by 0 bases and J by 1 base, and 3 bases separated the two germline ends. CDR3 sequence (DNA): TGTGCCAGCAGTTACTCCAGGAACACTGAAGCTTTCTTT. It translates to CASSYSRNTEAFF.

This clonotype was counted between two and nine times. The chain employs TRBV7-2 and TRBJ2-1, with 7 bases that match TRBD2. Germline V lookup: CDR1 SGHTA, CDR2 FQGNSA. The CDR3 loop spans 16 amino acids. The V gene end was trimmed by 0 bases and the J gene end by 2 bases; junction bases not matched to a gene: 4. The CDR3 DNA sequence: TGTGCCAGCAGCTTAGCGCTGACTAGCCCCTACAATGAGCAGTTCTTC. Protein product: CASSLALTSPYNEQFF.

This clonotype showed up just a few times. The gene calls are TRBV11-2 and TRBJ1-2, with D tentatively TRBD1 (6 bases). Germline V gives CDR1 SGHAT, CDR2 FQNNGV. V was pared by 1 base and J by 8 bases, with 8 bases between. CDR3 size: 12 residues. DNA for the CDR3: TGTGCCAGCAGCTTAGTGGGGACAGGCTACACCTTC. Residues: CASSLVGTGYTF.

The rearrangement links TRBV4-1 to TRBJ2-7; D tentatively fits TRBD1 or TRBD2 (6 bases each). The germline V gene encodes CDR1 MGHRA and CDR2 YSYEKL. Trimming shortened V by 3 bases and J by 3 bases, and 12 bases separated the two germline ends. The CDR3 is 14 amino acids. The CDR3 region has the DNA TGCGCCAGCAGCCAGCGGGGACATCACTACGAGCAGTACTTC. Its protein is CASSQRGHHYEQYF.

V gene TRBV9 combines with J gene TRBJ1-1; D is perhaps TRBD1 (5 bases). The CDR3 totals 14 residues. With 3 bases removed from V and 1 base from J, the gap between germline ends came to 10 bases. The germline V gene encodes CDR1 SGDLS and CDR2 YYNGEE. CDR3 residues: CASSGDGGNTEAFF. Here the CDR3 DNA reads TGTGCCAGCAGCGGGGACGGGGGGAACACTGAAGCTTTCTTT. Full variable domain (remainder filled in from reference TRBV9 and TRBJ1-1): DSGVTQTPKHLITATGQRVTLRCSPRSGDLSVYWYQQSLDQGLQFLIQYYNGEERAKGNILERFSAQQFPDLHSELNLSSLELGDSALYFCASSGDGGNTEAFFGQGTRLTVV.

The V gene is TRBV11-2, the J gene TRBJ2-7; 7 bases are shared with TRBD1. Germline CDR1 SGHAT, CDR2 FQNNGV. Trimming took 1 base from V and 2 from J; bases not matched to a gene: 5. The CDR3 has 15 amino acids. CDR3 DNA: TGTGCCAGCAGCTTAGGGACAGGCCGGCCCTACGAGCAGTACTTC. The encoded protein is CASSLGTGRPYEQYF.

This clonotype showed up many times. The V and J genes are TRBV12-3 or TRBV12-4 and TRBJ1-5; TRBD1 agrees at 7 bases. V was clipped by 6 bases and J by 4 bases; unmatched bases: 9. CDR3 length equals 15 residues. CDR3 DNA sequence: TGTGCCAGCAGATACCGGGACAGAGGTAATCAGCCCCAGCATTTT. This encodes CASRYRDRGNQPQHF.

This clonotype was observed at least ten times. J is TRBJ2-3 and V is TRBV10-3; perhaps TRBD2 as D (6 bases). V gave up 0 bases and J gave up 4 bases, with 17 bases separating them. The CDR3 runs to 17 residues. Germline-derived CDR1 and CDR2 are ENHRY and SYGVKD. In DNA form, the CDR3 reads TGTGCCATCAGTGAGTCGAGACTACCTTCGGGGGCAGATACGCAGTATTTT. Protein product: CAISESRLPSGADTQYF.

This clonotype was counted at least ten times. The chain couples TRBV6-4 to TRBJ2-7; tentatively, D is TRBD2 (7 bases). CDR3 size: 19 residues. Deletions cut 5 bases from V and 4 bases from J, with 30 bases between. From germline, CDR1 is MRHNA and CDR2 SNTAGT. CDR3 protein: CASSNRTSYQGTIMYEQYF. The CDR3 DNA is TGTGCCAGCAGTAATCGGACTAGTTATCAGGGGACAATAATGTACGAGCAGTACTTC.

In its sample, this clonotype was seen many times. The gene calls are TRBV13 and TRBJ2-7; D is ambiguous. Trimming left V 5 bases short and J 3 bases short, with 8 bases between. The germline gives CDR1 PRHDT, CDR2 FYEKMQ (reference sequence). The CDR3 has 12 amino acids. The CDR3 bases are TGTGCCAGCAGCCCCGACAACTACGAGCAGTACTTC. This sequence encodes CASSPDNYEQYF. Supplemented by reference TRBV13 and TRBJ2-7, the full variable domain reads AAGVIQSPRHLIKEKRETATLKCYPIPRHDTVYWYQQGPGQDPQFLISFYEKMQSDKGSIPDRFSAQQFSDYHSELNMSSLELGDSALYFCASSPDNYEQYFGPGTRLTVT.

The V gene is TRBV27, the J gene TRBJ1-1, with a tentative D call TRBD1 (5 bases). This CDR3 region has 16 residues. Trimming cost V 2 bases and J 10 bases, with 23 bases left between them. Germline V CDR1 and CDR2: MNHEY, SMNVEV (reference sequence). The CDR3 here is CASSLEGQGRVGGAFF. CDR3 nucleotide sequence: TGTGCCAGCAGTTTAGAGGGGCAGGGCCGGGTTGGGGGAGCTTTCTTT.

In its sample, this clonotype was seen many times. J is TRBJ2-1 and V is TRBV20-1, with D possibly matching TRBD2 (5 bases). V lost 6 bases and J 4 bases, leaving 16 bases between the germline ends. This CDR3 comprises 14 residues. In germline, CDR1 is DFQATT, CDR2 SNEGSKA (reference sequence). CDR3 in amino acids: CSAPTPREYNEQFF. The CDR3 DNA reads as TGCAGTGCCCCCACACCCCGGGAATACAATGAGCAGTTCTTC.

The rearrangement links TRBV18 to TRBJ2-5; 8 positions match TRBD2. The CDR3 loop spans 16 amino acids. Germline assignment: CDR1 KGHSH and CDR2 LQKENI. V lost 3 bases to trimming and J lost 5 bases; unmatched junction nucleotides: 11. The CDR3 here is CASSPSVGRAGETQYF. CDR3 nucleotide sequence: TGTGCCAGCTCACCTTCTGTCGGGAGGGCCGGTGAGACCCAGTACTTC.

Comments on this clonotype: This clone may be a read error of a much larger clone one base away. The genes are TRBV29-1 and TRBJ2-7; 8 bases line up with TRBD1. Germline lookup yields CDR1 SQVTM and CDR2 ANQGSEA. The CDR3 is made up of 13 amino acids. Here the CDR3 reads CRVEDRESYEQYF. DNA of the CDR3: TGCAGAGTGGAGGACAGGGAGAGCTACGAGCAGTACTTC.

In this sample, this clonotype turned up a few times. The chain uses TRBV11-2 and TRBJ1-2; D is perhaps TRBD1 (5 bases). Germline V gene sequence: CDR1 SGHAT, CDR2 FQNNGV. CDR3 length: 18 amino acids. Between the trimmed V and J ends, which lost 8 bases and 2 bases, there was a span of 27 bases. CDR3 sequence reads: CASRLARRGGVQNYGYTF. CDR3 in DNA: TGTGCCAGCCGCCTCGCCCGAAGGGGCGGGGTTCAAAACTATGGCTACACCTTC.

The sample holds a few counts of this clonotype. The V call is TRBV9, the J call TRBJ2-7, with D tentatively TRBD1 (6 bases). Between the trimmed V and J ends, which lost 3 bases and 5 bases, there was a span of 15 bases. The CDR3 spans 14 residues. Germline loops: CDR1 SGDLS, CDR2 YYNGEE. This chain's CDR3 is CASSDPGQQNEQYF. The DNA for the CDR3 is TGTGCCAGCAGCGATCCGGGACAACAGAACGAGCAGTACTTC.